This T cell receptor beta chain was sequenced in a study of T-cell reconstitution after alpha-beta-depleted transplantation in children. Preparation of the TCRbeta library used unique molecular identifiers. TCRdb redid the calling of the PCR reads with MiXCR, one entry per CDR3 protein. This repertoire shows about 830,000 distinct CDR3 sequences, roughly 15% found once; its top ten account for roughly 5%. The CDR3 extends over 17 amino acids. After removal of 7 bases from V and 0 bases from J, the junction contained 12 bases not matched to a gene. Germline values: CDR1 SGHRS, CDR2 YFSETQ. This sequence joins TRBV5-1 and TRBJ1-4, with 7 bases matching TRBD1. The sequencing used PBMCs, mostly from graft donor cells, collected 360 days after TCRalphabeta/CD19-depleted stem cell transplant. This clonotype originated in a male patient younger than 18 who had a stem cell transplant for acute lymphoblastic leukemia, so the T cells may come from the graft donor. CDR3 in amino acids: CASRSLSGGATNEKLFF. The CDR3 region has the DNA TGCGCCAGCCGGAGCTTGTCAGGGGGAGCAACTAATGAAAAACTGTTTTTT.